This T cell receptor beta chain was sequenced for a study of monozygotic twins with inflammatory bowel disease. TCRalpha and TCRbeta cDNA was put through two nested PCRs of 16 and 9 cycles. From the 5' RACE reads, TCRdb lists one entry per CDR3 protein and no DNA. The repertoire table contains about 380,000 distinct CDR3 sequences. Whole-study results and caveats: The sharing of clonotypes with others was lower in IBD patients than in healthy twins, especially with disease activity. Distinguishing T cell subtypes was not possible.

CDR3 length equals 12 residues. CDR1 is MNHEY and CDR2 is SVGEGT in the germline V gene. A word on this clonotype: The antigen remains unidentified.

The source is a human donor with ulcerative colitis or Crohn's disease, or a healthy co-twin of an affected twin (not recorded which). This chain uses TRBV6-2 or TRBV6-3 with TRBJ1-5. Material for sequencing was blood. The CDR3 reads CASSSEYQPQHF.